This TCR beta chain stems from a study of blood T cell repertoires in COVID-19. Study information: COVID-19 samples, acute and convalescent, were from the United States, Italy and Spain.

Method: immunoSEQ multiplex PCR; TCRdb's copy keeps in-frame clones and lacks some. This table has roughly 240,000 clones, about 82% appearing once. This clone appeared a single time. The sequence came from a man between 50 and 59 years old with COVID-19, enrolled during active disease. Material: peripheral blood.

The CDR3 loop reads CASSRHPGQGPDTQYF. As DNA, the CDR3 is TGTGCCAGCAGTCGACACCCGGGACAGGGACCAGATACGCAGTATTTT. The chain recombines TRBV9 with TRBJ2-3, with TRBD1 matching over 9 bases. CDR1 and CDR2 from the germline V gene are SGDLS and YYNGEE. With 5 bases clipped from V and 4 bases from J, the junction kept 11 bases outside the gene matches. The CDR3 is 16 amino acids.